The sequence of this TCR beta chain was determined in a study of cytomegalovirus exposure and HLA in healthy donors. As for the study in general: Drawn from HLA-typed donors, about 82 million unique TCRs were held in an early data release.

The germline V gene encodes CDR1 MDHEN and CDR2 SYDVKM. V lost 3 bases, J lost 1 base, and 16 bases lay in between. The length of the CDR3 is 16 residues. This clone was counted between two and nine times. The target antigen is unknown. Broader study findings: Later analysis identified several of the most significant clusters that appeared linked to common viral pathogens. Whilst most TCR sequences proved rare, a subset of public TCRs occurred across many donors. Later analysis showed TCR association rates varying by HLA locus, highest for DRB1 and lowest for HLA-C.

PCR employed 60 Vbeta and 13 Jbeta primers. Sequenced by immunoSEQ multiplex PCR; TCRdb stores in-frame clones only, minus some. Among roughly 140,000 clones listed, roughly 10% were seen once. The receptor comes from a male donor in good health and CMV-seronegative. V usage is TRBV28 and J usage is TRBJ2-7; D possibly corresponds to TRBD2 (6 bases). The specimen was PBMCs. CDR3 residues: CASSFALATLSYEQYF. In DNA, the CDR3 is TGTGCCAGCAGTTTCGCACTAGCCACGCTTTCCTACGAGCAGTACTTC.